This T cell receptor (beta chain) was profiled in a study of shared clonotypes between healthy human individuals. Germline assignment: CDR1 SGHAT and CDR2 FQNNGV. The CDR3 covers 13 residues. V lost 3 bases and J 4 bases, leaving 9 bases between the germline ends. Clones were read by immunoSEQ multiplex PCR, and TCRdb kept only the in-frame ones, dropping some. The sample shows more than 1.2 million clones, around 98.5% of them seen only once. Whole-study findings and limits: Shared clonotypes: about 5.3% naive CD4, roughly 3.5% naive CD8, 2.3% memory CD4, about 0.4% memory CD8.

A remark on this clone: Its antigen is not identified.

Sequences were obtained from naive CD4+ T cells sorted from blood. Subset: CD45RA+ positively selected. The sequence was collected from a man younger than 45 in good health. The chain couples TRBV11-2 to TRBJ1-1; D possibly corresponds to TRBD1 (6 bases). As DNA, the CDR3 is TGTGCCAGCAGCTTCGGAGGGGGCACTGAAGCTTTCTTT. This sequence encodes CASSFGGGTEAFF. The full variable domain, rest sourced from reference TRBV11-2 and TRBJ1-1, is EAGVAQSPRYKIIEKRQSVAFWCNPISGHATLYWYQQILGQGPKLLIQFQNNGVVDDSQLPKDRFSAERLKGVDSTLKIQPAKLEDSAVYLCASSFGGGTEAFFGQGTRLTVV.